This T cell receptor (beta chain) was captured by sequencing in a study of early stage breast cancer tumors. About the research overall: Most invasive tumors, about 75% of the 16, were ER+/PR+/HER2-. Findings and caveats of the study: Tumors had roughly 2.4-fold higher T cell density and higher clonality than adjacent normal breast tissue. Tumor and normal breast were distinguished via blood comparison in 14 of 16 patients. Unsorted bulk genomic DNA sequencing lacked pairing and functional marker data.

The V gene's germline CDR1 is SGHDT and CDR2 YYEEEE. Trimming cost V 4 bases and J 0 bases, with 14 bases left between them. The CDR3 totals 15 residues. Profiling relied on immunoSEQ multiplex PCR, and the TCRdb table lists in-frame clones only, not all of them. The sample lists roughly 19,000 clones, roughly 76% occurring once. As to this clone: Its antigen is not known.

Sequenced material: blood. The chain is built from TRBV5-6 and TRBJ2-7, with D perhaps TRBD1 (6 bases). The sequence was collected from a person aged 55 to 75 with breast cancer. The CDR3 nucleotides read TGTGCCAGCAGCACAGGACAGTTGGTCTCCTACGAGCAGTACTTC. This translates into CASSTGQLVSYEQYF.